This entry is about one TCR beta chain. What this receptor recognizes is not known. Nothing much larger sits one base from this clone, and base qualities are not available. TCRbeta CDR3 regions were amplified from genomic DNA using the immunoSEQ Assay, a bias-controlled multiplex PCR. The authors' analysis ran thus. The number of nucleated cells in each sample was estimated by amplification of reference gene primers within the assay. To quantify the absolute abundance of each unique TCRbeta CDR3 rearrangement, sequence reads were collapsed and filtered. For each sample, productive Simpson clonality was calculated as the square root of Simpson's diversity index over productive rearrangements. Entries here come from immuneACCESS through TCRdb and include only in-frame sequences with V and J called. Some clones fail to appear in such tables; in the studies checked, an unresolved V gene covers under half of the shortfall, and the cause of the remainder is unknown. V, J and clone size derive from that table, while D and trimming were established from the DNA sequence. The sample records some 190,000 clones, 86% of which are singletons. Jointly, the top ten make up 5.6% of the sample.

This sample stems from a study of blood T cell repertoires in COVID-19 (TCRdb year 2020). About the full investigation: Samples covering the acute and convalescent phases of COVID-19 were provided by collaborators in the United States, Italy and Spain. The prospective study material was composed of cDNA or gDNA derived from T cells, B-cell-depleted T cells, or PBMCs. The dataset comprised deeply sampled blood TCRbeta repertoires from subjects exposed to, actively infected with, or recovered from COVID-19. The repertoires were released in a freely available public database meant as a resource for research on the immune response to SARS-CoV-2. Samples came from the ongoing ImmuneRACE study (first 160 participants) plus 1,254 subjects from 6 global collaborators. Sample metadata almost always included a de-identified subject ID, COVID-19 status, age in years and sex. Where available, HLA class I and class II types were taken from metadata supplied by the sample provider and were not determined by assay-based typing. The investigation overall reported the following: Clinical and demographic metadata were provided uncurated, with the amount varying by source and participant.

Participants in the prospective study were aged about 18 to 95 years, lived in more than 20 United States geographic areas, and enrolled through a virtual design. To assign participants to cohorts, the prospective study relied on clinical history that participants themselves reported in a screening survey and a study questionnaire. Each participant in the prospective study had whole blood, serum and a nasopharyngeal or oropharyngeal swab collected by mobile phlebotomists. Over a roughly 2-month period, participants in the prospective study had the option of providing additional blood draws and questionnaires. Before DNA extraction, prospective study blood samples were shipped either frozen or at room temperature. The clonotype was recovered from a man aged 35 to 55 with acute COVID-19. Sequencing was performed on PBMCs or T cells enriched from blood (not recorded which).

The sequence in DNA is TGTGCCAGCAGCCAATTGGCTGGACTAGGGACCGGGGAGCTGTTTTTT. Its product reads: CASSQLAGLGTGELFF. The chain was built from TRBV3-1 (or the pseudogene TRBV3-2) and TRBJ2-2, with 7 central nucleotides matching TRBD2. Its CDR3 holds 16 amino acids, cysteine through phenylalanine. This entry keeps only the CDR3 DNA: 48 bases, framed from base 1. V is pruned by 2 bases and J by 5 bases, leaving 8 bases of the junction without a gene match. Based on the germline V gene (reference sequence), the CDR1 and CDR2 sequences are LGHDT and YNNKEL.